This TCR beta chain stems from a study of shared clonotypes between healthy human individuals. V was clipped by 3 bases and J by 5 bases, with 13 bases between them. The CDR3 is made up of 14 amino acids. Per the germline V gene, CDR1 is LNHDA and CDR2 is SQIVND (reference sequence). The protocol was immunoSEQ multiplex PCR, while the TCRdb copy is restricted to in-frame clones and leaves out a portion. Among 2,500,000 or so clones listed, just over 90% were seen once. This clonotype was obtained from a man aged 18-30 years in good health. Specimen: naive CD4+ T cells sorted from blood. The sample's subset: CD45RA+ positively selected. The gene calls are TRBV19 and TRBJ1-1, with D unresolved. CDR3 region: CASSMRAGRTEAFF. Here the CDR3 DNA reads TGTGCCAGTAGTATGAGAGCTGGGCGGACTGAAGCTTTCTTT.